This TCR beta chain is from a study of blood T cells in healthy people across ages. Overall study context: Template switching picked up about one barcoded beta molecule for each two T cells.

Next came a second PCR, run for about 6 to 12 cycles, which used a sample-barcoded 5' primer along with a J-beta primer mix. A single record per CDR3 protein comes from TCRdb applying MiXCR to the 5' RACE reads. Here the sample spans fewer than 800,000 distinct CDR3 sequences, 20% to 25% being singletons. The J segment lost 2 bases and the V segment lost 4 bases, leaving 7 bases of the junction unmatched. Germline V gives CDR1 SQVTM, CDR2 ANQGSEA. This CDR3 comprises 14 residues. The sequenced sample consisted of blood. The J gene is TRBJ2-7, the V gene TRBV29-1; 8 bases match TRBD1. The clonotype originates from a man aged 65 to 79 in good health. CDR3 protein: CSVVGTGSTYEQYF. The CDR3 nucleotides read TGCAGCGTTGTCGGGACAGGTAGTACCTACGAGCAGTACTTC.